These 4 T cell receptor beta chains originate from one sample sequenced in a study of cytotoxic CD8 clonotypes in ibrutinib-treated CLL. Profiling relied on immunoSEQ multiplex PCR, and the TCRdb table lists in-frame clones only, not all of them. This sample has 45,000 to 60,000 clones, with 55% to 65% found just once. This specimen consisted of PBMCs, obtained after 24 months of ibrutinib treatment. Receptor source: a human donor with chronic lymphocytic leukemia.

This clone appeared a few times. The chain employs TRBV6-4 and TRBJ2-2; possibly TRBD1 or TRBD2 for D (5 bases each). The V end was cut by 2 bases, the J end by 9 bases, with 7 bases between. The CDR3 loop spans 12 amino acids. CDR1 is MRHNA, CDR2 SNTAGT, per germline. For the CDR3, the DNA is TGTGCCAGCAGTGACCAGGGACGGGAGCTGTTTTTT. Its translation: CASSDQGRELFF.

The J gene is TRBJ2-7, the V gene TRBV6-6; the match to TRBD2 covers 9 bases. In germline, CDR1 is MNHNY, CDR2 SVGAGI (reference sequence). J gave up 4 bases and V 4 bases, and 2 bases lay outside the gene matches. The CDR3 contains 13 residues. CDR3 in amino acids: CASSWREGYEQYF. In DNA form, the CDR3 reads TGTGCCAGCAGTTGGCGGGAGGGGTACGAGCAGTACTTC.

CDR3 nucleotides: TGTGCCAGCTCACTGGGGGGTGACACTGAAGCTTTCTTT. This translates into CASSLGGDTEAFF. The rearrangement links TRBV18 to TRBJ1-1, with D tentatively TRBD1 (5 bases). Germline CDR1 reads KGHSH; CDR2 reads LQKENI. This CDR3 has 13 amino acids. Trimming stripped 4 bases from V and 3 bases from J, with 9 bases between.

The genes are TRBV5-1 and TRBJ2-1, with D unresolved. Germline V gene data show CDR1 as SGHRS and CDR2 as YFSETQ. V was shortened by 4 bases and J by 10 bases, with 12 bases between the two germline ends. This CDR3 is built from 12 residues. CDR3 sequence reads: CASSLRVGEQFF. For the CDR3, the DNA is TGCGCCAGCAGCCTTAGGGTCGGGGAGCAGTTCTTC.